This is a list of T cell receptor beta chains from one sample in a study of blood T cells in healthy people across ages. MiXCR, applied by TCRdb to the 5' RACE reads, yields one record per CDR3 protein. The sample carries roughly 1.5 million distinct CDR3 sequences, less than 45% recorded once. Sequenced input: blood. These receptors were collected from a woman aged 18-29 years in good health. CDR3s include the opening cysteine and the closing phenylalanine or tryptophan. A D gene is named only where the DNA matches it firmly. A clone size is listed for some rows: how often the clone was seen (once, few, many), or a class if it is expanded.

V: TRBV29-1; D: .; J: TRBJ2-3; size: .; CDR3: CSVASGASTDTQYF; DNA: TGCAGCGTTGCTTCCGGAGCTAGCACAGATACGCAGTATTTT
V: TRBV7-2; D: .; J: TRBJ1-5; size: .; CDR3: CASSFFGQLNQPQHF; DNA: TGTGCCAGCAGCTTTTTTGGGCAGCTGAATCAGCCCCAGCATTTT
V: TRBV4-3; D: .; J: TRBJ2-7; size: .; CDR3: CASSQDRFIRHDEQYF; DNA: TGCGCCAGCAGCCAAGATCGTTTTATTCGCCATGACGAGCAGTACTTC
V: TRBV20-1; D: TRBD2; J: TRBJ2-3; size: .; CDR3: CSATRGGASTDTQYF; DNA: TGCAGTGCTACCCGGGGGGGGGCTAGCACAGATACGCAGTATTTT
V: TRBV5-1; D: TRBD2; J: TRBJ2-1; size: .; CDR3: CTSSLGGYIEQFF; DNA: TGCACCAGCAGCTTGGGGGGGTACATTGAGCAGTTCTTC
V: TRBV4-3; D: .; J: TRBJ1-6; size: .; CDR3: CASSPDRLSYNSPLHF; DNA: TGCGCCAGCAGCCCCGACAGGTTATCCTATAATTCACCCCTCCACTTT
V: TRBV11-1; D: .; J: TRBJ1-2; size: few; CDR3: CASSLTGRGGYTF; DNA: TGTGCCAGCAGCCTAACAGGGCGAGGTGGCTACACCTTC
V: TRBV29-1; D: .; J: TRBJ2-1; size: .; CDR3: CSVEQADSYNEQFF; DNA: TGCAGCGTTGAGCAGGCGGACTCCTACAATGAGCAGTTCTTC
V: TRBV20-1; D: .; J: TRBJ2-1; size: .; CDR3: CSARDPEWDNEQFF; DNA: TGCAGTGCTAGAGATCCGGAGTGGGACAATGAGCAGTTCTTC
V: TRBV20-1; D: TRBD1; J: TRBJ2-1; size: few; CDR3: CSGRDYRGTYNEQFF; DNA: TGCAGTGGCAGAGATTACAGGGGAACCTACAATGAGCAGTTCTTC
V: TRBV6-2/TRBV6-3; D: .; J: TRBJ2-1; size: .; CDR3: CASRDPGHSNEQFF; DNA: TGTGCCAGCAGAGATCCTGGACACTCCAATGAGCAGTTCTTC
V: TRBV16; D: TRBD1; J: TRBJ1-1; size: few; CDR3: CASSQSGTGKDAFF; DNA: TGTGCCAGCAGCCAATCAGGGACAGGGAAAGACGCTTTCTTT
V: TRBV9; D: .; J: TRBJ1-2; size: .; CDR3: CAGSVGPGEFDGYTF; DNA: TGTGCCGGCAGCGTAGGTCCAGGGGAGTTCGATGGCTACACCTTC
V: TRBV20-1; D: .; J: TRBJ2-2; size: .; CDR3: CSARVNVGELFF; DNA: TGCAGTGCTAGAGTCAACGTAGGGGAGCTGTTTTTT
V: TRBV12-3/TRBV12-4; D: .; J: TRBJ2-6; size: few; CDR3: CASSPRVGANVLTF; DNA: TGTGCCAGCAGTCCACGGGTTGGGGCCAACGTCCTGACTTTC
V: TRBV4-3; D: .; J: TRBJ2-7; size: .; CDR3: CASSQRDLSSYNEQYF; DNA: TGCGCCAGCAGCCAAAGGGACCTAAGCTCCTACAATGAGCAGTACTTC
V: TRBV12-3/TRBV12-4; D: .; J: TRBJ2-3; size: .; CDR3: CASSLQESPDTQYF; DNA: TGTGCCAGCAGTTTGCAGGAGAGCCCAGATACGCAGTATTTT
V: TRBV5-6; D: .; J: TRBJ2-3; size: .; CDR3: CASSLLIGMGGTDTQYF; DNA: TGTGCCAGCAGCTTGTTAATCGGGATGGGGGGAACAGATACGCAGTATTTT
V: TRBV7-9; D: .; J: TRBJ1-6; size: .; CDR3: CASSDSGRLYNSPLHF; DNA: TGTGCCAGCAGCGACTCAGGTCGACTCTATAATTCACCCCTCCACTTT
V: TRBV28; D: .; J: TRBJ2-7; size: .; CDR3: CASSLAGINNEQYF; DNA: TGTGCCAGCAGTTTAGCAGGGATCAACAATGAGCAGTACTTC
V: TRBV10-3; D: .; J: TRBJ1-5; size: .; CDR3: CATQHGLDQPQHF; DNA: TGTGCCACCCAACATGGGTTAGATCAGCCCCAGCATTTT
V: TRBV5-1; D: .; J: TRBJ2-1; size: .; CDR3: CASSFVDLGNEQFF; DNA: TGCGCCAGCAGCTTTGTAGACCTAGGGAATGAGCAGTTCTTC
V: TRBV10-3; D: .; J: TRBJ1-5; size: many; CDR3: CAISRGGYQPQHF; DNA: TGTGCCATCTCCCGGGGCGGGTATCAGCCCCAGCATTTT
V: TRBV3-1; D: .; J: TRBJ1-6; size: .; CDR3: CASSQVNNSPLHF; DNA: TGTGCCAGCAGCCAAGTCAATAATTCACCCCTCCACTTT
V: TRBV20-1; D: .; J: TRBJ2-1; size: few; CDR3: CSARDLTGDYNEQFF; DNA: TGCAGTGCTAGAGATCTTACGGGGGACTACAATGAGCAGTTCTTC
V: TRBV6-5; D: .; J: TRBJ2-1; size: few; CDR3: CASSLGQEQFF; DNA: TGTGCCAGCAGTCTTGGACAAGAGCAGTTCTTC
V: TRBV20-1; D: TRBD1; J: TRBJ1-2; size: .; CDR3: CSATPGTGLYSGYTF; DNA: TGCAGTGCTACCCCCGGGACAGGGCTATATTCTGGCTACACCTTC
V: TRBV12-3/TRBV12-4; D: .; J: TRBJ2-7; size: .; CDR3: CASSFRAGLTREQYF; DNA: TGTGCCAGCAGTTTTCGGGCAGGGCTCACTAGGGAGCAGTACTTC
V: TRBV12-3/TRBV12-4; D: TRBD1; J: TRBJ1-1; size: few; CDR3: CASSRRDRGNTEAFF; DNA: TGTGCCAGCAGTCGACGGGACAGGGGGAACACTGAAGCTTTCTTT
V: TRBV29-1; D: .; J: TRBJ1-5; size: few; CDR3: CSVSMGNQPQHF; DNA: TGCAGCGTTAGCATGGGCAATCAGCCCCAGCATTTT
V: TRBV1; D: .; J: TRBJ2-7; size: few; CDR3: CTSSRGGDSYNEQYF; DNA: TGCACCAGCAGCCGAGGGGGGGACTCCTACAATGAGCAGTACTTC
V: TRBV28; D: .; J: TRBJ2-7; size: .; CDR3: CASSLTFYEQYF; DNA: TGTGCCAGCAGTTTAACCTTTTACGAGCAGTACTTC
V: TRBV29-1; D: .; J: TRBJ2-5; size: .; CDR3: CSVEDRTSETQYF; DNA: TGCAGCGTTGAAGATCGGACCTCTGAGACCCAGTACTTC
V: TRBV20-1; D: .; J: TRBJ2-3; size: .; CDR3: CSARNRISNTDTQYF; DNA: TGCAGTGCTAGAAACAGGATAAGCAACACAGATACGCAGTATTTT
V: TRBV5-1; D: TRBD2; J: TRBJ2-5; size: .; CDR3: CASSPPSSGGRYNEQYF; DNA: TGCGCCAGCAGCCCTCCCTCCAGCGGGGGGAGGTACAATGAGCAGTACTTC
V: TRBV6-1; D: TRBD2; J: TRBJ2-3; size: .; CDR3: CASSGSEFLAGASTDTQYF; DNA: TGTGCCAGCAGCGGATCGGAATTTCTAGCGGGGGCTAGCACAGATACGCAGTATTTT
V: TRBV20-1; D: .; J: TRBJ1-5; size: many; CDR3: CSAAPMGDQPQHF; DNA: TGCAGTGCTGCCCCCATGGGTGATCAGCCCCAGCATTTT
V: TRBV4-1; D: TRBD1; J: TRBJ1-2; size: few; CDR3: CASSRSPLGQAWDYGYTF; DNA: TGCGCCAGCAGCCGATCCCCCCTAGGACAGGCCTGGGACTATGGCTACACCTTC
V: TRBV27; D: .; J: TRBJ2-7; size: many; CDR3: CASSFRGAEQYF; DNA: TGTGCCAGCAGTTTTCGGGGGGCCGAGCAGTACTTC
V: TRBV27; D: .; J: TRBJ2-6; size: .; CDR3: CASSRIGSGANVLTF; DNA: TGTGCCAGCAGCCGAATTGGCTCTGGGGCCAACGTCCTGACTTTC
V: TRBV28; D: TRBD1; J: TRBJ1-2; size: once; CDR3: CASSPGQGAYYYGYTF; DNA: TGTGCCAGCAGTCCGGGGCAGGGGGCCTACTACTATGGCTACACCTTC
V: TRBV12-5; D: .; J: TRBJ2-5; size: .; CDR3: CASGIWGPQETQYF; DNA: TGTGCTAGTGGTATCTGGGGGCCTCAAGAGACCCAGTACTTC
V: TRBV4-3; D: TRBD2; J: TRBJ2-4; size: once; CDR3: CASSHQLAGGGKNIQYF; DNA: TGCGCCAGCAGCCACCAACTAGCGGGAGGTGGCAAAAACATTCAGTACTTC
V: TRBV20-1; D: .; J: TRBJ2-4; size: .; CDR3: CSARPSFPNIQYF; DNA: TGCAGTGCTAGACCTAGCTTCCCAAACATTCAGTACTTC
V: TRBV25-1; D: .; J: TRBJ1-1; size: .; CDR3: CASSESRVMNTEAFF; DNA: TGTGCCAGCAGTGAATCTAGGGTGATGAACACTGAAGCTTTCTTT
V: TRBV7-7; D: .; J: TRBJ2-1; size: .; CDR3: CASSSGQSMKQFF; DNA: TGTGCTAGCAGCTCTGGACAGTCAATGAAGCAGTTCTTC
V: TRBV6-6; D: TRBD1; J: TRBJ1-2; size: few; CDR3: CASTRGQGHYGYTF; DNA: TGTGCCAGCACCAGGGGACAGGGGCACTATGGCTACACCTTC
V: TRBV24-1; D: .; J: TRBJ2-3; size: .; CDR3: CATSVGAGTDTQYF; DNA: TGTGCCACCAGTGTCGGGGCGGGTACAGATACGCAGTATTTT
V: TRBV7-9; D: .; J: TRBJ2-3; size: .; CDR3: CASSFVTGYGDTQYF; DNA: TGTGCCAGCAGCTTTGTTACAGGGTATGGAGATACGCAGTATTTT